One and the same sample provided the 4 T cell receptor beta chains below, sequenced in a study of Ad26.COV2.S vaccination and SARS-CoV-2 variants. The protocol was immunoSEQ multiplex PCR, while the TCRdb copy is restricted to in-frame clones and leaves out a portion. Of approximately 350,000 clones in the sample, around 86% were seen once. Noted treatment: about 20 received Ad26.COV2.S at low or high dose, single or two shots; a few received placebo; per-sample allocation not given. Samples came from day 63 after the first vaccine or placebo injection. Source: peripheral blood, taken in a trial of Ad26.COV2.S vaccine versus placebo. The source is a person aged 18-65 years who received the Ad26.COV2.S COVID-19 vaccine or a placebo.

The chain recombines TRBV25-1 with TRBJ1-5; 7 nucleotides agree with TRBD1. Germline V CDR1 and CDR2: MGHDK, SYGVNS. The CDR3 contains 13 residues. The ends lost 4 bases at V and 4 bases at J; junction bases unmatched: 1. The CDR3 DNA sequence: TGTGCCAGCAGTGCGACAGGGAATCAGCCCCAGCATTTT. It specifies CASSATGNQPQHF.

The gene calls are TRBV13 and TRBJ2-1; D is unresolved. Germline assignment: CDR1 PRHDT and CDR2 FYEKMQ (reference sequence). The CDR3 is made up of 16 amino acids. With 4 bases removed from V and 1 base from J, the gap between germline ends came to 14 bases. The CDR3 spells CASSYRPLGSYNEQFF. The DNA of the CDR3 is TGTGCCAGCAGCTATCGTCCCTTAGGTTCCTACAATGAGCAGTTCTTC. Combining the CDR3 with reference TRBV13 and TRBJ2-1 gives the whole variable domain AAGVIQSPRHLIKEKRETATLKCYPIPRHDTVYWYQQGPGQDPQFLISFYEKMQSDKGSIPDRFSAQQFSDYHSELNMSSLELGDSALYFCASSYRPLGSYNEQFFGPGTRLTVL.

The chain couples TRBV4-2 to TRBJ1-4, with D perhaps matching TRBD1 (5 bases). Trimming cost V 6 bases and J 5 bases, with 13 bases left between them. Germline CDR1 LGHNA, CDR2 YNFKEQ. This CDR3 has 14 amino acids. CDR3 in DNA: TGTGCCAGCAGTTTACAGGTATTAAATGAAAAACTGTTTTTT. It specifies CASSLQVLNEKLFF.

CDR3 region: CASSPWTSGGNYEQFF. The CDR3 nucleotides read TGTGCCAGCAGCCCCTGGACTAGCGGGGGGAACTATGAGCAGTTCTTC. The V call is TRBV4-2, the J call TRBJ2-1, with TRBD2 matching over 14 bases. The CDR3 has 16 amino acids. Germline V lookup: CDR1 LGHNA, CDR2 YNFKEQ. The junction had 7 bases not matched to a gene; V was cut back by 4 bases and J by 8 bases.